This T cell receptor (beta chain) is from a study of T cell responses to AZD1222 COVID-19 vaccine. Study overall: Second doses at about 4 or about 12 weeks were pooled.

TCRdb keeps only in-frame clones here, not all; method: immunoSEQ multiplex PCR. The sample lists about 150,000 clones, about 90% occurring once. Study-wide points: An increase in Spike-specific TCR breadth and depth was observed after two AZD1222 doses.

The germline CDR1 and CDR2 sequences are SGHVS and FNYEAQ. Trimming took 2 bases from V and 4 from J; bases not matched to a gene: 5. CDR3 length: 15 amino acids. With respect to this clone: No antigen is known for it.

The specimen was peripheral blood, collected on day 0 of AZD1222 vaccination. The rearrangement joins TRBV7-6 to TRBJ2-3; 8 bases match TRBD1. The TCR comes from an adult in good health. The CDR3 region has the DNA TGTGCCAGCAGCTTATCCGCAGGGGGCCCAGATACGCAGTATTTT. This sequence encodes CASSLSAGGPDTQYF. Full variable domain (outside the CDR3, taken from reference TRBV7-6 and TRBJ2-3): GAGVSQSPRYKVTKRGQDVALRCDPISGHVSLYWYRQALGQGPEFLTYFNYEAQQDKSGLPNDRFSAERPEGSISTLTIQRTEQRDSAMYRCASSLSAGGPDTQYFGPGTRLTVL.